The source of this T cell receptor (beta chain) is a study of regulatory T cells in long-lasting Graves disease. Documented time point: newly diagnosed GD, antithyroid drugs for less than 3 months. There was RNA extracted from PBMCs, and the TCR library was made from it. This clonotype was picked up a small number of times. Germline-derived CDR1 and CDR2 are SGHRS and YFSETQ. This CDR3 region has 17 residues. V shed 4 bases, J shed 5 bases, and the junction held 15 bases outside the gene matches. Arm-PCR of CDR3 regions and iRepertoire HTBI primers were used to build TCR beta libraries. TCRdb fed the multiplex PCR reads into MiXCR, producing one record per CDR3 protein. The sample comprises 400,000 to 650,000 distinct CDR3 sequences, approximately 16% of which are singletons, and roughly 25% rests with the top ten. The sample was also reused in another study, on T cells in Graves' hyperthyroidism and ophthalmopathy. This second report adds: Blood also carried most thyroid clonotypes expanded above 0.001. Ophthalmopathy was distinguished from stable hyperthyroidism by 13 V-J signatures.

V gene TRBV5-1 combines with J gene TRBJ2-1; 7 bases match TRBD2. The sequence was collected from a woman between 40 and 65 years old with Graves disease. The material sequenced was peripheral blood mononuclear cells (PBMCs), taken at new diagnosis, from a patient treated with antithyroid drugs. DNA for the CDR3: TGCGCCAGCAGCCGAATCCTAGTGGCTAGCGGACACAATGAGCAGTTCTTC. It translates to CASSRILVASGHNEQFF.